This T cell receptor beta chain was profiled in a study of monozygotic twins with inflammatory bowel disease. Study-level points and caveats: A single strong IBD-associated signal or clonotype was not supported by the findings. Repertoire similarity did not differ between concordant and discordant twins, possibly owing to limited power.

Template switching appended UMIs that held a 6-nucleotide sample barcode. TCRdb reanalyzed the 5' RACE reads and collapses them to one entry per CDR3 protein, without DNA. The record lists over 200,000 distinct CDR3 sequences, of which the ten most abundant hold approximately 1.5%. CDR3 size: 16 residues. CDR1 SGHKS and CDR2 YYEKEE come from the germline V gene (reference sequence). Of note for this clonotype: The antigen remains undetermined.

This clonotype originated in a human donor with ulcerative colitis or Crohn's disease, or a healthy co-twin of an affected twin (not recorded which). V gene TRBV5-5 combines with J gene TRBJ1-2; TCRdb lists TRBD1, though no DNA is available to test this call. Sequencing input: blood. CDR3 region: CASSPVGQPINYGYTF.